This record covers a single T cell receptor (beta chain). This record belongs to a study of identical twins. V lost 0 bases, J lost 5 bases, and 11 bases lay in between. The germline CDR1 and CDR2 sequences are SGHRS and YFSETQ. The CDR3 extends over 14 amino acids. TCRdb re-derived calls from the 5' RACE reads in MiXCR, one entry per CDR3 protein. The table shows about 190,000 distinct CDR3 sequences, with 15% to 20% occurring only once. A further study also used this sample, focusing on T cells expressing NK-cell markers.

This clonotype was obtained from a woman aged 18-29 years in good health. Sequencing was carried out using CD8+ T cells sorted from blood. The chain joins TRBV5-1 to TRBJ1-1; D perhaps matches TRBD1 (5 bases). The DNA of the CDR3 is TGCGCCAGCAGCTTGGGTCGGGGGGAAACTGAAGCTTTCTTT. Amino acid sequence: CASSLGRGETEAFF. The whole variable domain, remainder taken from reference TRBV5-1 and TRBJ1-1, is KAGVTQTPRYLIKTRGQQVTLSCSPISGHRSVSWYQQTPGQGLQFLFEYFSETQRNKGNFPGRFSGRQFSNSRSEMNVSTLELGDSALYLCASSLGRGETEAFFGQGTRLTVV.